The T cell receptor beta chain described here comes from a study of shared clonotypes between healthy human individuals. Study-wide results and caveats: All-four-donor shared clonotypes had higher generation probabilities than non-shared clonotypes did.

Concerning this clone itself: Its antigen is as yet unknown.

Only in-frame clones appear in the TCRdb table, and some are missing; sequencing was by immunoSEQ multiplex PCR. The table has over a million clones, 96% seen once. Sequences were obtained from naive CD4+ T cells sorted from blood. The subset denotes: CD45RA+ positively selected. The clonotype comes from a man younger than 45 in good health.

DNA of the CDR3: TGCGCCAGCAGCCCTGTAGGCTCCGGGACTAGAGGCACAGATACGCAGTATTTT. Translated: CASSPVGSGTRGTDTQYF. The chain joins TRBV4-3 to TRBJ2-3; 8 nucleotides agree with TRBD2. The ends lost 4 bases at V and 1 base at J; junction bases unmatched: 13. The CDR3 is 18 residues long. Germline V gene data show CDR1 as LGHNA and CDR2 as YSLEER.